Presented here are 18 T cell receptor beta chains from one specimen sequenced in a study of OX40 agonist ivuxolimab in advanced cancers. Generated by immunoSEQ multiplex PCR, the TCRdb table keeps only in-frame clones and is missing some. The sample has 66,000 or so clones, around 82% seen once; the top ten hold 4% to 4.5%. The specimen was CD4+ or CD8+ T cells sorted from blood, collected in a trial of the OX40 agonist ivuxolimab. These receptors all stem from an adult with an advanced solid tumor such as melanoma, head and neck, liver or kidney cancer.

This clone has just one count. The chain uses TRBV25-1 and TRBJ2-2; tentative D call: TRBD2 (6 bases). Trimming stripped 8 bases from V and 0 bases from J, with 19 bases between. Germline assignment: CDR1 MGHDK and CDR2 SYGVNS. This CDR3 is built from 17 residues. The CDR3 loop reads CASLAGAGATNTGELFF. The CDR3 nucleotides read TGTGCCAGCCTCGCTGGAGCGGGCGCTACGAACACCGGGGAGCTGTTTTTT.

The V and J genes are TRBV7-9 and TRBJ2-1; unclear D gene. This CDR3 comprises 12 residues. The V and J ends lost 0 bases and 6 bases respectively, with 3 bases between them. Germline-derived CDR1 and CDR2 are SEHNR and FQNEAQ (reference sequence). CDR3 bases: TGTGCCAGCAGCTTAGCCCGCAATGAGCAGTTCTTC. It codes for CASSLARNEQFF.

A single count supports this clone. The V and J genes are TRBV6-1 and TRBJ2-4; D unclear. CDR3 length: 11 residues. Trimming stripped 5 bases from V and 3 bases from J, with 2 bases between. Germline V gene lookup returns CDR1 MNHNS and CDR2 SASEGT. The CDR3 DNA reads TGTGCCAGCAGTAACAAAAACATTCAGTACTTC. The encoded protein is CASSNKNIQYF.

This chain links TRBV6-1 with TRBJ2-3; the D is unclear. Trimming left V 1 base short and J 6 bases short, with 8 bases between. There are 13 residues in the CDR3. Germline CDR1 MNHNS, CDR2 SASEGT. CDR3 region: CASSEVYTDTQYF. The CDR3 nucleotides are TGTGCCAGCAGTGAAGTGTATACCGATACGCAGTATTTT.

DNA for the CDR3: TGTGCCAGCACCGCCGGACAGGGTGCCGGCTACACCTTC. Its translation is CASTAGQGAGYTF. The rearrangement uses TRBV2 and TRBJ1-2; 8 bases match TRBD1. The trim removed 7 bases at V and 8 bases at J, leaving 9 bases unmatched. Germline lookup yields CDR1 SNHLY and CDR2 FYNNEI. CDR3 length equals 13 residues.

In this sample, this clone turned up a few times. The genes are TRBV11-2 and TRBJ1-1; possibly TRBD1 for D (5 bases). The CDR3 is 12 residues long. V lost 0 bases, J lost 11 bases, and 10 bases lay in between. Per germline, CDR1 SGHAT and CDR2 FQNNGV. CDR3 nucleotide sequence: TGTGCCAGCAGCTTAGACCGGGGCCTTGCTTTCTTT. As protein: CASSLDRGLAFF.

The rearrangement joins TRBV2 to TRBJ1-1; no clear D gene. V shed 5 bases and J shed 0 bases, with 10 bases lying between them. Germline V gene data show CDR1 as SNHLY and CDR2 as FYNNEI. This CDR3 has 14 amino acids. This chain's CDR3 is CASSRDGVNTEAFF. In nucleotides, the CDR3 is TGTGCCAGCAGTCGGGATGGGGTGAACACTGAAGCTTTCTTT.

The chain recombines TRBV19 with TRBJ2-7, with TRBD1 as a possible D gene (5 bases). There are 14 residues in the CDR3. V lost 10 bases to trimming and J lost 3 bases, with 19 bases between them. Germline CDR1 reads LNHDA; CDR2 reads SQIVND (reference sequence). The CDR3, as DNA: TGTGCCAACACCTCCTGGGGCAGGGTCTACGAGCAGTACTTC. Encoded protein: CANTSWGRVYEQYF.

DNA of the CDR3: TGTGCCAGTCCGACCGACCCGCCGGTAGCCACTGAAGCTTTCTTT. Translated: CASPTDPPVATEAFF. The chain has TRBV6-1 and TRBJ1-1; D gene unclear. The CDR3 is 15 residues long. With 9 bases removed from V and 4 bases from J, the gap between germline ends came to 21 bases. Germline CDR1 is MNHNS and CDR2 is SASEGT.

The chain is built from TRBV19 and TRBJ2-3, with a possible D match to TRBD1 (5 bases). The V gene lost 1 base and the J gene lost 2 bases, with 13 bases spanning the gap. CDR3 length equals 16 residues. CDR1 is LNHDA and CDR2 is SQIVND in the germline V gene (reference sequence). CDR3 DNA sequence: TGTGCCAGTAGTATAGGTGGCAGGGCTTTCACAGATACGCAGTATTTT. It yields the protein CASSIGGRAFTDTQYF. The full variable domain, completed using reference TRBV19 and TRBJ2-3, is DGGITQSPKYLFRKEGQNVTLSCEQNLNHDAMYWYRQDPGQGLRLIYYSQIVNDFQKGDIAEGYSVSREKKESFPLTVTSAQKNPTAFYLCASSIGGRAFTDTQYFGPGTRLTVL.

This rearrangement joins TRBV6-5 to TRBJ1-2; no clear D. This CDR3 spans 15 amino acids. Germline loops: CDR1 MNHEY, CDR2 SVGAGI. The V end was cut by 1 base, the J end by 3 bases, with 12 bases between. The CDR3 protein is CASSYYPAVDYGYTF. CDR3 sequence (DNA): TGTGCCAGCAGTTACTATCCAGCAGTCGACTATGGCTACACCTTC.

The rearrangement joins TRBV11-2 to TRBJ1-1; 7 bases agree with TRBD1. V gave up 3 bases and J gave up 5 bases; unmatched junction bases: 6. The CDR3 spans 14 residues. Germline V gene lookup returns CDR1 SGHAT and CDR2 FQNNGV. The CDR3: CASSFRGQGTEAFF. The CDR3, as DNA: TGTGCCAGCAGCTTTAGGGGGCAGGGTACTGAAGCTTTCTTT.

The chain recombines TRBV11-3 with TRBJ2-2; D is ambiguous. Germline CDR1 SGHNT, CDR2 YENEEA. This CDR3 has 12 amino acids. V lost 3 bases to trimming and J lost 5 bases, with 4 bases between them. CDR3 nucleotides: TGTGCCAGCAGCTTGGGGACCGGGGAGCTGTTTTTT. It translates to CASSLGTGELFF.

This clone was seen once. The junction departs from germline at one end; a sequencing error may be responsible. The V and J genes are TRBV7-7 and TRBJ2-1, with D possibly being TRBD1 or TRBD2 (6 bases each). Germline-derived CDR1 and CDR2 are SSHAT and FNYEAQ (reference sequence). This CDR3 contains 13 residues. The CDR3 spells CASSLERGTEQFF. Here the CDR3 DNA reads TGTGCTAGCAGCTTAGAACGGGGGACAGAGCAGTTCTTC.

This sequence joins TRBV7-3 and TRBJ1-1; D perhaps matches TRBD1 (6 bases). This CDR3 is 14 amino acids long. The V and J ends lost 5 bases and 1 base respectively, with 11 bases between them. The germline V gene encodes CDR1 SGHTA and CDR2 FQGTGA. CDR3 region: CASSVQQGNTEAFF. The DNA for the CDR3 is TGTGCCAGCAGCGTACAACAGGGGAACACTGAAGCTTTCTTT.

The V gene is TRBV20-1, the J gene TRBJ2-3, with 9 positions matching TRBD2. Germline CDR1 DFQATT, CDR2 SNEGSKA (reference sequence). With 6 bases clipped from V and 15 bases from J, the junction kept 10 bases outside the gene matches. This CDR3 region has 11 residues. The DNA of the CDR3 is TGCAGTGCCAATGGCGGGGGGGTCATCTATTTT. Amino acid sequence: CSANGGGVIYF.

This chain uses TRBV19 with TRBJ1-5; a possible D gene is TRBD1 (5 bases). The V end lost 1 base, the J end lost 11 bases, and 21 bases lay between the germline ends. Germline assignment: CDR1 LNHDA and CDR2 SQIVND (reference sequence). CDR3 size: 16 residues. The CDR3 sequence: CASSIGAGPGKSAQHF. Here the CDR3 DNA reads TGTGCCAGTAGTATAGGGGCGGGACCAGGTAAATCAGCCCAGCATTTT.

The chain joins TRBV2 to TRBJ1-2, with a possible D match to TRBD1 (5 bases). In germline, CDR1 is SNHLY, CDR2 FYNNEI. The CDR3 contains 13 residues. V lost 9 bases and J lost 6, with 17 bases in between. The CDR3 sequence: CARRSEGKDGYTF. As DNA, the CDR3 is TGTGCCAGACGAAGCGAGGGGAAAGATGGCTACACCTTC.